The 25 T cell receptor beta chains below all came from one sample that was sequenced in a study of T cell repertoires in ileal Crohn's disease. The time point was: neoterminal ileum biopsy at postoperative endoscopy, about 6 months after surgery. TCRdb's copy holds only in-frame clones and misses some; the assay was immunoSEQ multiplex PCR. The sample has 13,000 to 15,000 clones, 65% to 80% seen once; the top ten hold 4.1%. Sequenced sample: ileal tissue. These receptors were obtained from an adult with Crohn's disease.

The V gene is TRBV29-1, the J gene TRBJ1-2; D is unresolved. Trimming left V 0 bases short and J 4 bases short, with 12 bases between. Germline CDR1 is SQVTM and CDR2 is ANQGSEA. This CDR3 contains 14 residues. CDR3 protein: CSVEEERWGYGYTF. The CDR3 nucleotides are TGCAGCGTTGAAGAGGAGAGATGGGGCTATGGCTACACCTTC.

The CDR3 DNA reads as TGTGCCAGCAGCTTAGGTTTGGCGGGGCTCGAGCAGTACTTC. Protein product: CASSLGLAGLEQYF. The chain links TRBV7-2 to TRBJ2-7; a weak D match, TRBD2 (6 bases). Trimming stripped 1 base from V and 6 bases from J, with 13 bases between. Germline CDR1 and CDR2: SGHTA and FQGNSA. The CDR3 contains 14 residues.

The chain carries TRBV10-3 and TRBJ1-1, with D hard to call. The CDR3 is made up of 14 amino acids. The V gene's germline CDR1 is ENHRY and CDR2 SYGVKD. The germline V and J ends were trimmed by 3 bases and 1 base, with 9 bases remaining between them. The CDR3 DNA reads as TGTGCCATCAGTGAACCAAAGGGGAACACTGAAGCTTTCTTT. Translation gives CAISEPKGNTEAFF.

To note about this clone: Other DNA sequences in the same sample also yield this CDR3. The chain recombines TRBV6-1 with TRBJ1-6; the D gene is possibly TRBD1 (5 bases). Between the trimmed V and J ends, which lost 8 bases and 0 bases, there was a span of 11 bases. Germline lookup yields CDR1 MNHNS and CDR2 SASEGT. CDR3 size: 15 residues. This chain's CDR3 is CASRSGSSYNSPLHF. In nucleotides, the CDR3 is TGTGCCAGCCGGTCAGGGAGCTCCTATAATTCACCCCTCCACTTT.

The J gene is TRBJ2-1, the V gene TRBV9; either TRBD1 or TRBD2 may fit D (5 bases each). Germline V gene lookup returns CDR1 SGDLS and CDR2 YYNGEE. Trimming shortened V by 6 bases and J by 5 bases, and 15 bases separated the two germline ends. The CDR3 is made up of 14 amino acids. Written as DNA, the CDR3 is TGTGCCAGCAACTTGGGGACGAAGAACAATGAGCAGTTCTTC. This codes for CASNLGTKNNEQFF. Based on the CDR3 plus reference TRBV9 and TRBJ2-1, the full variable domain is DSGVTQTPKHLITATGQRVTLRCSPRSGDLSVYWYQQSLDQGLQFLIQYYNGEERAKGNILERFSAQQFPDLHSELNLSSLELGDSALYFCASNLGTKNNEQFFGPGTRLTVL.

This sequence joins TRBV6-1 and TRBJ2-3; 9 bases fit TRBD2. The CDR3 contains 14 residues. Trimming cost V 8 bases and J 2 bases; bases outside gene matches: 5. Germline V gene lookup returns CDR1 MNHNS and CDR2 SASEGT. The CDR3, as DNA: TGTGCCAGCGAGCGGGGGGATTACACAGATACGCAGTATTTT. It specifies CASERGDYTDTQYF.

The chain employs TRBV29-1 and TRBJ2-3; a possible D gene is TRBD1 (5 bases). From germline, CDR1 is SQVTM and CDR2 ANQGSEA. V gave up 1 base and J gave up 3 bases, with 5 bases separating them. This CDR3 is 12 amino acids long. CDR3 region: CSVEGQTDTQYF. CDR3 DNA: TGCAGCGTTGAAGGACAGACAGATACGCAGTATTTT.

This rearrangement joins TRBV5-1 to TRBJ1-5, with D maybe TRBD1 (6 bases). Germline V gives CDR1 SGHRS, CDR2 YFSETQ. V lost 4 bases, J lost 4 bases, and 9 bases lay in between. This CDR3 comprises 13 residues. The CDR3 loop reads CASSQGMNQPQHF. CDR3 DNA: TGCGCCAGCAGCCAGGGGATGAATCAGCCCCAGCATTTT.

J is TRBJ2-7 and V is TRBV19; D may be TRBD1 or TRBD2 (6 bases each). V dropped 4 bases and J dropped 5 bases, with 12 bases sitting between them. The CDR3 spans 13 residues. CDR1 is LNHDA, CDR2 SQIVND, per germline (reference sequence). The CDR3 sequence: CASSTRRGNEQYF. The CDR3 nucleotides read TGTGCCAGTAGTACCCGGAGGGGGAACGAGCAGTACTTC.

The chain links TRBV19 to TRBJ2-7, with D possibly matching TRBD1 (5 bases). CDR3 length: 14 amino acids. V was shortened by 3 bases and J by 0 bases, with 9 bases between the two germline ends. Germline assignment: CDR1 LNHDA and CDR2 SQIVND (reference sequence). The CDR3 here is CASSIHRSSYEQYF. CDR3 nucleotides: TGTGCCAGTAGTATCCACAGGTCCTCCTACGAGCAGTACTTC.

The CDR3 DNA reads as TGTGCCAGCAGCTTACTAAGCGGGAAGGGTTTGGGAGGCGAGCAGTACTTC. Translated, it gives CASSLLSGKGLGGEQYF. The chain couples TRBV7-2 to TRBJ2-7; 7 nucleotides match TRBD2. Germline assignment: CDR1 SGHTA and CDR2 FQGNSA. V was pared by 2 bases and J by 6 bases, with 16 bases of the junction left unmatched. The CDR3 spans 17 residues.

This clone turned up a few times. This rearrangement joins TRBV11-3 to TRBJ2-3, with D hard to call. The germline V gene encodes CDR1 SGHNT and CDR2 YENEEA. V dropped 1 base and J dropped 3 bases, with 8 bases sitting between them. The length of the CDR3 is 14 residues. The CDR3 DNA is TGTGCCAGCAGCTTAGGCGAGAGTACAGATACGCAGTATTTT. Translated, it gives CASSLGESTDTQYF.

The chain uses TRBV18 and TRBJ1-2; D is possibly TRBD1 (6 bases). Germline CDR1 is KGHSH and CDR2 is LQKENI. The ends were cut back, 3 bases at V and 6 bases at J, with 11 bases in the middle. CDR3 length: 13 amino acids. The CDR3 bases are TGTGCCAGCTCACCTGGGAACAGGGATGGCTACACCTTC. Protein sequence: CASSPGNRDGYTF. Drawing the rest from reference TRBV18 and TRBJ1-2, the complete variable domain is NAGVMQNPRHLVRRRGQEARLRCSPMKGHSHVYWYRQLPEEGLKFMVYLQKENIIDESGMPKERFSAEFPKEGPSILRIQQVVRGDSAAYFCASSPGNRDGYTFGSGTRLTVV.

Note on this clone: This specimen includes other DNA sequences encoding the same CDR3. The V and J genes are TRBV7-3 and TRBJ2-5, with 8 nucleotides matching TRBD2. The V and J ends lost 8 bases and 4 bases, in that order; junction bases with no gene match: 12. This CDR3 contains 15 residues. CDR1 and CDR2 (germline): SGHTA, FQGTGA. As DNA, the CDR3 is TGTGCCAGCGGACCTAGAGGTCGGGGGGGAGAGACCCAGTACTTC. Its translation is CASGPRGRGGETQYF.

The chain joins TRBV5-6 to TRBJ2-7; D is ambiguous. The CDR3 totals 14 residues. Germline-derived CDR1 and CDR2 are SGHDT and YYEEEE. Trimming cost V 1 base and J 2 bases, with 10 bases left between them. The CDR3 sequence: CASSLLGRAYEQYF. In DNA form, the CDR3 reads TGTGCCAGCAGCTTGTTAGGACGGGCCTACGAGCAGTACTTC.

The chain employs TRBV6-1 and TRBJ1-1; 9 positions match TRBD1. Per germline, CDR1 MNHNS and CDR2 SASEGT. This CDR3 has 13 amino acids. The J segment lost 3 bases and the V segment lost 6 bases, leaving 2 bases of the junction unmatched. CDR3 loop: CASRGQGYTEAFF. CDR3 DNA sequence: TGTGCCAGCAGGGGACAGGGCTACACTGAAGCTTTCTTT.

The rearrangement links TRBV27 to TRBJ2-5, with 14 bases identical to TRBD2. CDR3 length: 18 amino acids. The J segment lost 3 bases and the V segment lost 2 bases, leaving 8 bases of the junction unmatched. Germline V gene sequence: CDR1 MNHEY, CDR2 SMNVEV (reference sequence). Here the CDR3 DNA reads TGTGCCAGCAGTTTAAGACGACTAGCGGGAGGGCCCGAAGAGACCCAGTACTTC. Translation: CASSLRRLAGGPEETQYF.

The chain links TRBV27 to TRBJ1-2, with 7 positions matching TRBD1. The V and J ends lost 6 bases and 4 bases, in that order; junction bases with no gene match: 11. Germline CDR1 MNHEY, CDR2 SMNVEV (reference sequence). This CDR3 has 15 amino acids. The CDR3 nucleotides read TGTGCCAGCAGGGCCGGGGGGGGACAGCTCTATGGCTACACCTTC. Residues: CASRAGGGQLYGYTF.

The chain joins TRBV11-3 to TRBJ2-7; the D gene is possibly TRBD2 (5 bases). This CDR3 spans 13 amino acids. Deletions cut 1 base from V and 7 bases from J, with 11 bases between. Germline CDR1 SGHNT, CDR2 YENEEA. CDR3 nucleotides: TGTGCCAGCAGCTTAGGAGGGTCGAGTGAGCAGTACTTC. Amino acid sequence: CASSLGGSSEQYF.

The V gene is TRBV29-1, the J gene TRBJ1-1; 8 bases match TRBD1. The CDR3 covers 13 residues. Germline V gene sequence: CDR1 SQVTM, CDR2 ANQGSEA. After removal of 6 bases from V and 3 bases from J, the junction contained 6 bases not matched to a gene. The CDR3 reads CSVGQGLDTEAFF. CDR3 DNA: TGCAGCGTCGGACAGGGTTTGGACACTGAAGCTTTCTTT.

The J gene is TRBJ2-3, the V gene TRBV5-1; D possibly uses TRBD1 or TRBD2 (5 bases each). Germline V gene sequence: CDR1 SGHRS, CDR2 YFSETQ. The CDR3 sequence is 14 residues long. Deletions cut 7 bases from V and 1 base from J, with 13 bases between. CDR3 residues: CASLDGTGTDTQYF. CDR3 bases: TGCGCCAGCCTCGACGGGACCGGCACAGATACGCAGTATTTT.

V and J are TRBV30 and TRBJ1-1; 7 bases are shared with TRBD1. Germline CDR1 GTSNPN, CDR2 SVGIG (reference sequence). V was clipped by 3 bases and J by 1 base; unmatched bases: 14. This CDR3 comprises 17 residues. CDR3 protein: CAWSRTRTGTRNTEAFF. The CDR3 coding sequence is TGTGCCTGGAGCAGAACCCGGACAGGAACAAGGAACACTGAAGCTTTCTTT.

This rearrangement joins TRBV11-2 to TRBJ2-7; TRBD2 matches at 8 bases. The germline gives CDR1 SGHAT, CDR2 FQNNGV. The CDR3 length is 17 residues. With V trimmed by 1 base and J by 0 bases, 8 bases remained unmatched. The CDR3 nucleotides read TGTGCCAGCAGCTTAGGGACGGGAGGGCCTAGCTCCTACGAGCAGTACTTC. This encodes CASSLGTGGPSSYEQYF.

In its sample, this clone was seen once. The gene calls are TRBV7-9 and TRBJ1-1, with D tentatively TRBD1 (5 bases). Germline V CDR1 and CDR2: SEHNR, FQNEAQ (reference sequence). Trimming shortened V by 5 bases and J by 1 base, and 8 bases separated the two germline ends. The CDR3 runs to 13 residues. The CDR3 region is CASSPQANTEAFF. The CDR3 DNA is TGTGCCAGCAGCCCACAGGCGAACACTGAAGCTTTCTTT.

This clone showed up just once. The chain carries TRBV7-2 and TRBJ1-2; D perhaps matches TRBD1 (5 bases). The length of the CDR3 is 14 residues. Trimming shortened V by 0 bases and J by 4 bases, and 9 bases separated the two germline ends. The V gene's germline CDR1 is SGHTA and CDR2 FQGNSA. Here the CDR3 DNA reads TGTGCCAGCAGCTTAGCCGGACAAAGCTATGGCTACACCTTC. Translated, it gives CASSLAGQSYGYTF.